The rows below give T cell receptor beta chains drawn from one sample of a study of blood T cell repertoires in COVID-19. Data came from immunoSEQ multiplex PCR; TCRdb stores just in-frame clones and leaves some out. The sample has 500,000 to 600,000 clones, roughly nine tenths seen once. Source material: peripheral blood. The receptors were gathered from a woman in her 50s with COVID-19, enrolled during active disease. The CDR3 runs from the conserved cysteine through the conserved F or W. A D gene is named only where the DNA matches it firmly. Clone sizes are given selectively: once, few, many, or a class where the clone is expanded.

size: few
J: TRBJ1-2
V: TRBV2
D: TRBD1
CDR3: CAGLGTGGSNYGYTF
DNA: TGTGCCGGCCTCGGGACAGGGGGCAGTAACTATGGCTACACCTTC

size: .
J: TRBJ1-1
V: TRBV20-1
D: TRBD1
CDR3: CSAVEWDRGFF
DNA: TGCAGTGCTGTAGAGTGGGACAGGGGTTTCTTT

size: few
J: TRBJ1-1
V: TRBV11-3
D: TRBD1
CDR3: CASSRGQGATEAFF
DNA: TGTGCCAGCAGCCGCGGACAGGGAGCCACTGAAGCTTTCTTT

size: .
J: TRBJ2-5
V: TRBV11-2
D: TRBD2
CDR3: CASSLVSPSGETQYF
DNA: TGTGCCAGCAGCTTAGTCTCTCCTAGCGGGGAGACCCAGTACTTC

size: .
J: TRBJ2-2
V: TRBV7-2
D: .
CDR3: CASSFKRARKTGELFF
DNA: TGTGCCAGCAGCTTTAAGAGGGCACGGAAGACCGGGGAGCTGTTTTTT

size: .
J: TRBJ2-1
V: TRBV7-3
D: TRBD1
CDR3: CASSMTGTGNEQFF
DNA: TGTGCCAGCAGCATGACCGGGACAGGGAATGAGCAGTTCTTC

size: .
J: TRBJ1-1
V: TRBV5-6
D: .
CDR3: CASSLRGSEAFF
DNA: TGTGCCAGCAGCTTGAGGGGGTCTGAAGCTTTCTTT

size: .
J: TRBJ2-6
V: TRBV18
D: TRBD2
CDR3: CASSPRGTSGGVPGANVLTF
DNA: TGTGCCAGCTCACCCCGCGGAACTAGCGGGGGGGTCCCGGGGGCCAACGTCCTGACTTTC

size: .
J: TRBJ2-2
V: TRBV5-1
D: TRBD1
CDR3: CASSVTGGRNTGELFF
DNA: TGCGCCAGCAGCGTGACAGGGGGCCGGAACACCGGGGAGCTGTTTTTT

size: .
J: TRBJ1-4
V: TRBV7-2
D: .
CDR3: CASRTATNEKLFF
DNA: TGTGCCAGCAGGACTGCAACTAATGAAAAACTGTTTTTT

size: .
J: TRBJ1-4
V: TRBV5-1
D: TRBD1
CDR3: CASSLGTGDGKLFF
DNA: TGCGCCAGCAGCTTGGGGACAGGGGACGGAAAACTGTTTTTT

size: .
J: TRBJ1-5
V: TRBV30
D: .
CDR3: CAWSVGAQGNQPQHF
DNA: TGTGCCTGGAGTGTAGGGGCTCAGGGTAATCAGCCCCAGCATTTT

size: .
J: TRBJ1-2
V: TRBV12-3/TRBV12-4
D: TRBD1
CDR3: CASSTGLGYTF
DNA: TGTGCCAGTTCGACAGGGTTGGGCTACACCTTC

size: .
J: TRBJ1-3
V: TRBV19
D: .
CDR3: CASSPFGNTIYF
DNA: TGTGCCAGTAGTCCATTCGGAAACACCATATATTTT

size: .
J: TRBJ1-1
V: TRBV15
D: TRBD1
CDR3: CATSRDLQDRESFF
DNA: TGTGCCACCAGCAGAGATCTTCAAGACAGGGAATCTTTCTTT

size: .
J: TRBJ1-1
V: TRBV9
D: .
CDR3: CASSVAGVWGVNTEAFF
DNA: TGTGCCAGCAGCGTAGCGGGGGTCTGGGGCGTGAACACTGAAGCTTTCTTT

size: .
J: TRBJ2-5
V: TRBV7-2
D: TRBD1
CDR3: CASSLPPGGDQTQYF
DNA: TGTGCCAGCAGCTTACCCCCAGGGGGCGATCAGACCCAGTACTTC

size: once
J: TRBJ1-1
V: TRBV29-1
D: .
CDR3: CSVARGPTTFF
DNA: TGCAGCGTTGCCAGGGGCCCTACGACTTTCTTT

size: .
J: TRBJ1-5
V: TRBV30
D: .
CDR3: CAWSLDRKVQPQHF
DNA: TGTGCCTGGAGTCTCGACAGGAAGGTCCAGCCCCAGCATTTT

size: .
J: TRBJ2-7
V: TRBV10-1
D: TRBD1
CDR3: CASSEGQGRPRYF
DNA: TGCGCCAGCAGTGAGGGACAGGGGCGGCCCCGGTACTTC

size: once
J: TRBJ1-2
V: TRBV28
D: .
CDR3: CASRSPGQGYGYTF
DNA: TGTGCCAGCCGTTCGCCCGGGCAGGGCTATGGCTACACCTTC

size: .
J: TRBJ1-2
V: TRBV29-1
D: .
CDR3: CSVVSGRDYGYTF
DNA: TGCAGCGTTGTGTCGGGGAGGGACTATGGCTACACCTTC

size: once
J: TRBJ1-1
V: TRBV7-2
D: .
CDR3: CASSFAGLWTEAFF
DNA: TGTGCCAGCAGCTTTGCAGGCCTTTGGACTGAAGCTTTCTTT

size: .
J: TRBJ1-1
V: TRBV7-9
D: .
CDR3: CASSLGLDSYTEAFF
DNA: TGTGCCAGCAGCTTAGGCCTAGACAGTTACACTGAAGCTTTCTTT

size: .
J: TRBJ2-1
V: TRBV6-5
D: .
CDR3: CASSYSGSYNEQFF
DNA: TGTGCCAGCAGTTACAGCGGCTCCTACAATGAGCAGTTCTTC

size: .
J: TRBJ2-7
V: TRBV3-1/TRBV3-2
D: .
CDR3: CASSLRGGEQYF
DNA: TGTGCCAGCAGCCTCCGCGGTGGAGAGCAGTACTTC

size: once
J: TRBJ2-2
V: TRBV5-5
D: .
CDR3: CASSLARRGLNTGELFF
DNA: TGTGCCAGCAGCTTGGCACGGCGGGGCCTGAACACCGGGGAGCTGTTTTTT

size: .
J: TRBJ1-2
V: TRBV28
D: .
CDR3: CASSLFGRISGYTF
DNA: TGTGCCAGCAGTTTATTTGGGAGGATTTCTGGCTACACCTTC

size: .
J: TRBJ1-2
V: TRBV12-5
D: .
CDR3: CASGLINGYTF
DNA: TGTGCTAGTGGTTTGATTAATGGCTACACCTTC

size: .
J: TRBJ1-1
V: TRBV23-1
D: .
CDR3: CASSLIRGGFNFLRPEAFF
DNA: TGCGCCAGCAGTCTAATCCGTGGGGGGTTCAACTTTCTTCGGCCTGAAGCTTTCTTT

size: .
J: TRBJ1-3
V: TRBV4-1
D: .
CDR3: CASSRRAGRSSGNTIYF
DNA: TGCGCCAGCAGCCGCCGAGCGGGACGCTCCTCTGGAAACACCATATATTTT

size: .
J: TRBJ2-2
V: TRBV9
D: TRBD2
CDR3: CASSVVAGGGTGELFF
DNA: TGTGCCAGCAGCGTAGTGGCGGGGGGAGGCACCGGGGAGCTGTTTTTT

size: .
J: TRBJ2-5
V: TRBV24-1
D: .
CDR3: CATSAGLTRQPGETQYF
DNA: TGTGCCACCAGTGCTGGACTTACCCGACAACCCGGGGAGACCCAGTACTTC

size: .
J: TRBJ2-7
V: TRBV4-1
D: TRBD2
CDR3: CASSRRLAGGSSYEQYF
DNA: TGCGCCAGCAGCAGGAGACTAGCGGGGGGTAGCTCCTACGAGCAGTACTTC

size: once
J: TRBJ2-7
V: TRBV5-1
D: TRBD2
CDR3: CASSRTSGDSYEQYF
DNA: TGCGCCAGCAGTCGCACTAGCGGGGACTCCTACGAGCAGTACTTC

size: .
J: TRBJ1-1
V: TRBV27
D: .
CDR3: CASSPPRSTEAFF
DNA: TGTGCCAGCAGTCCACCAAGGAGCACTGAAGCTTTCTTT

size: .
J: TRBJ2-3
V: TRBV5-1
D: TRBD1
CDR3: CASSPGTGSDTQYF
DNA: TGCGCCAGCAGCCCCGGGACAGGGTCAGATACGCAGTATTTT

size: .
J: TRBJ1-2
V: TRBV30
D: TRBD1
CDR3: CASTQGGSNYGYTF
DNA: TGTGCCTCCACCCAGGGGGGATCTAACTATGGCTACACCTTC

size: once
J: TRBJ1-5
V: TRBV19
D: .
CDR3: CASSTKRGTGNQPQHF
DNA: TGTGCCAGTAGTACGAAAAGGGGGACGGGCAATCAGCCCCAGCATTTT

size: .
J: TRBJ2-3
V: TRBV27
D: TRBD1
CDR3: CASSLDRGPSRNTQYF
DNA: TGTGCCAGCAGTCTCGACAGGGGGCCCAGTCGAAATACGCAGTATTTT

size: .
J: TRBJ1-2
V: TRBV7-9
D: .
CDR3: CASSIDGVYGYTF
DNA: TGTGCCAGCAGCATCGACGGAGTCTATGGCTACACCTTC

size: .
J: TRBJ1-2
V: TRBV24-1
D: .
CDR3: CATLAQGQLYGYTF
DNA: TGTGCCACCCTGGCCCAGGGTCAACTCTATGGCTACACCTTC